This paragraph covers one TCR beta chain sequence. This clonotype has ten or more counts. The target of this receptor is not known. Within one base of it there is no much larger clone, and no base qualities were kept. The sample belongs to a study of CD8 T cells in ankylosing spondylitis (dated by TCRdb to about 2017). Looking at the study overall: The study profiled T cell receptor beta repertoires in healthy donors and ankylosing spondylitis patients to find disease-linked TCR variants. The full study cohort comprised some 27 ankylosing spondylitis patients and 110 or so healthy donors. Peripheral blood was sampled, and synovial fluid was additionally collected from ankylosing spondylitis patients.

Broader findings and caveats from the paper: Some TCR beta motif variants had previously been reported in synovial fluid and blood of reactive arthritis patients, which suggested common disease-initiation mechanisms. The disease-linked clones were reported to be significantly enriched in matched synovial fluid samples from ankylosing spondylitis patients. A TCR beta motif of seven or eight highly homologous amino acid variants appeared characteristic of blood from ankylosing spondylitis patients. A CD8+ phenotype was shown by the disease-linked clones, which were found at relatively low frequencies in peripheral blood.

The instrument given in TCRdb is Illumina HiSeq 2500. Quantitative 5'-RACE with molecular barcodes was used to prepare TCR beta libraries. The original pipeline was this. Disease-linked TCR variants were identified with a new computational method built on a probabilistic model of VDJ rearrangement. The public sequencing data were trimmed at Q25 with fastp and processed into clonotypes with MiXCR by TCRdb, which kept only in-frame beta chains. CDR3 protein duplicates are merged, each entry listing the most common genes and DNA. The V and J calls reflect TCRdb's pipeline rather than the authors' work. This sample lists hundreds of thousands of distinct CDR3 sequences; around 7.8% were detected once. Of the sample, approximately 7% is held by the ten largest clones. The CDR3 spans 15 residues, from the cysteine through the phenylalanine. Here the CDR3 DNA is all that survives: 45 bases in frame from base 1. For CDR1 and CDR2, the germline V gene (reference sequence) lists DFQATT and SNEGSKA. V sheds 4 bases and J sheds 4 bases, leaving 20 bases between their ends.

The chain employs TRBV20-1 and TRBJ2-7, and possibly TRBD2, on 6 matching bases. Sequenced material: blood, either unsorted or a sorted T cell fraction (not recorded which). The origin of this receptor is a male donor with ankylosing spondylitis or in good health (not recorded which). The CDR3 protein: CSATMTGDLSYEQYF. The DNA is TGCAGTGCTACCATGACGGGGGACCTCAGTTACGAGCAGTACTTC.